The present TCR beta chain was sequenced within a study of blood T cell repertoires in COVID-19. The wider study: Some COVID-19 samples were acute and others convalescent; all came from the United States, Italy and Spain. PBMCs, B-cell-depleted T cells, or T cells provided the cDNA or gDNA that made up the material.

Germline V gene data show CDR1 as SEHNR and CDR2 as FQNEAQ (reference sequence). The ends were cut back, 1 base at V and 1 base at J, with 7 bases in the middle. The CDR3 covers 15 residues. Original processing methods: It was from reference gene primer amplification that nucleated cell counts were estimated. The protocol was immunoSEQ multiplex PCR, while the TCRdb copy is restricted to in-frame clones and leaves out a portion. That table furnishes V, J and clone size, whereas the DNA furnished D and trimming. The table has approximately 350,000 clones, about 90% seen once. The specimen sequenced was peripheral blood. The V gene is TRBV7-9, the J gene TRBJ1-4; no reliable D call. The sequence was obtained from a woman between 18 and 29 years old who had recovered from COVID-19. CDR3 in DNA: TGTGCCAGCAGCTTAGGTCGGGGAACTAATGAAAAACTGTTTTTT. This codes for CASSLGRGTNEKLFF.